Detailed here is one TCR beta chain. Method: immunoSEQ multiplex PCR; TCRdb's copy keeps in-frame clones and lacks some. The table records some 200,000 clones, approximately 87% of them present only once. This specimen comes from a study of blood T cell repertoires in COVID-19. In germline, CDR1 is LNHDA, CDR2 SQIVND (reference sequence). CDR3 length equals 13 residues. After removal of 9 bases from V and 0 bases from J, the junction contained 4 bases not matched to a gene. The TCR originated in a woman aged 18-29 years who had recovered from COVID-19. Sequenced input: peripheral blood. The chain employs TRBV19 and TRBJ1-1, with 7 bases aligning to TRBD1. The CDR3 loop is CASQGQLNTEAFF. DNA for the CDR3: TGTGCCAGCCAGGGACAGTTGAACACTGAAGCTTTCTTT.